A single sample is the source of the 14 T cell receptor beta chains below, sequenced in a study of blood T cell repertoires in COVID-19. Only in-frame clones appear in the TCRdb table, and some are missing; sequencing was by immunoSEQ multiplex PCR. Counted here are some 500,000 clones, 70% to 90% occurring once; the ten biggest clones make up around 8%. Sequences were obtained from peripheral blood. These receptors came from a woman aged 45 to 65 with COVID-19, enrolled during active disease.

V usage is TRBV6-1 and J usage is TRBJ1-1; 7 nucleotides agree with TRBD1. CDR1 MNHNS and CDR2 SASEGT come from the germline V gene. The V gene end was trimmed by 2 bases and the J gene end by 9 bases; junction bases not matched to a gene: 3. The CDR3 runs to 12 residues. The CDR3 DNA sequence: TGTGCCAGCAGTGAAACAGGGGAAAAAGCTTTCTTT. Its protein product is CASSETGEKAFF.

This sequence joins TRBV9 and TRBJ1-4; D might be TRBD1 (5 bases). The V end was cut by 3 bases, the J end by 4 bases, with 13 bases between. This CDR3 contains 15 residues. The V gene's germline CDR1 is SGDLS and CDR2 YYNGEE. CDR3 sequence: CASSDHRTGNEKLFF. Here the CDR3 DNA reads TGTGCCAGCAGCGACCACAGGACCGGTAATGAAAAACTGTTTTTT.

V is TRBV6-6 and J is TRBJ2-3; tentative D call: TRBD2 (6 bases). Germline CDR1 is MNHNY and CDR2 is SVGAGI (reference sequence). V was shortened by 6 bases and J by 0 bases, with 10 bases between the two germline ends. This CDR3 spans 14 amino acids. CDR3 in amino acids: CASSPGTSTDTQYF. CDR3 nucleotides: TGTGCCAGCAGCCCCGGGACTAGCACAGATACGCAGTATTTT.

The genes are TRBV19 and TRBJ1-6; 7 positions agree with TRBD1. Germline values: CDR1 LNHDA, CDR2 SQIVND (reference sequence). Germline trimming cut 3 bases from V and 5 bases from J; bases unmatched to any gene: 4. The CDR3 has 15 residues. DNA for the CDR3: TGTGCCAGTAGTATCTCAGGGGGGCATAATTCACCCCTCCACTTT. Residues: CASSISGGHNSPLHF.

The gene calls are TRBV11-3 and TRBJ2-1; TRBD1 might be the D (5 bases). Germline V gives CDR1 SGHNT, CDR2 YENEEA. Trimming removed 3 bases at V and 3 bases at J, with 15 bases between. The CDR3 runs to 16 residues. CDR3 nucleotide sequence: TGTGCCAGCAGCTTTGGGGCGGATGGTGGCTACAATGAGCAGTTCTTC. This gives the protein CASSFGADGGYNEQFF. Using reference TRBV11-3 and TRBJ2-1 for the parts outside the CDR3, the full variable domain is EAGVVQSPRYKIIEKKQPVAFWCNPISGHNTLYWYLQNLGQGPELLIRYENEEAVDDSQLPKDRFSAERLKGVDSTLKIQPAELGDSAVYLCASSFGADGGYNEQFFGPGTRLTVL.

The rearrangement links TRBV5-1 to TRBJ1-1; D ambiguous. The CDR3 covers 14 residues. Germline CDR1 and CDR2: SGHRS and YFSETQ. V was trimmed by 0 bases and J by 4 bases, leaving 10 bases between them. CDR3 sequence: CASSLVAGSTEAFF. In DNA, the CDR3 is TGCGCCAGCAGCTTGGTGGCCGGGAGCACTGAAGCTTTCTTT.

The chain combines TRBV6-5 with TRBJ2-3; 7 bases align to TRBD2. This CDR3 spans 14 amino acids. V lost 6 bases, J lost 2 bases, and 5 bases stayed unmatched. Per germline, CDR1 MNHEY and CDR2 SVGAGI. The CDR3 here is CASSPGLFTDTQYF. The CDR3 DNA is TGTGCCAGCAGCCCGGGACTATTCACAGATACGCAGTATTTT.

The J gene is TRBJ2-2, the V gene TRBV24-1; 10 bases line up with TRBD2. This CDR3 is 19 amino acids long. Germline CDR1 and CDR2: KGHDR and SFDVKD. Trimming took 4 bases from V and 0 from J; bases not matched to a gene: 10. The CDR3 sequence: CATSDLVVAGGANTGELFF. The CDR3 DNA reads as TGTGCCACCAGTGACCTGGTGGTAGCGGGGGGCGCGAACACCGGGGAGCTGTTTTTT.

This chain joins TRBV30 and TRBJ2-2, with D unresolved. Trimming removed 5 bases at V and 3 bases at J, with 16 bases between. CDR1 and CDR2 (germline): GTSNPN, SVGIG (reference sequence). This CDR3 comprises 15 residues. The CDR3, as DNA: TGTGCCTGGTCCTTAGGTCTGCGGCACACCGGGGAGCTGTTTTTT. Encoded protein: CAWSLGLRHTGELFF. Combining the CDR3 with reference TRBV30 and TRBJ2-2 gives the whole variable domain SQTIHQWPATLVQPVGSPLSLECTVEGTSNPNLYWYRQAAGRGLQLLFYSVGIGQISSEVPQNLSASRPQDRQFILSSKKLLLSDSGFYLCAWSLGLRHTGELFFGEGSRLTVL.

This clone was recorded only once. The chain has TRBV28 and TRBJ2-2, with TRBD2 identical over 7 bases. The CDR3 is 15 amino acids. After removal of 6 bases from V and 4 bases from J, the junction contained 8 bases not matched to a gene. The germline CDR1 and CDR2 sequences are MDHEN and SYDVKM. The CDR3 bases are TGTGCCAGCAGGACCGGGGGAGGGATCACCGGGGAGCTGTTTTTT. It translates to CASRTGGGITGELFF.

J is TRBJ2-3 and V is TRBV30; 7 bases fit TRBD1. The CDR3 has 13 amino acids. Germline values: CDR1 GTSNPN, CDR2 SVGIG (reference sequence). J was trimmed by 1 base and V by 4 bases; bases with no gene match: 2. CDR3 amino acids: CAWNTGGTDTQYF. CDR3 in DNA: TGTGCCTGGAATACAGGGGGCACAGATACGCAGTATTTT.

This rearrangement joins TRBV2 to TRBJ1-5; the D is unclear. The V gene's germline CDR1 is SNHLY and CDR2 FYNNEI. The length of the CDR3 is 14 residues. Trimming took off 6 bases at V and 8 bases at J, with 17 bases between the two ends. The CDR3 DNA reads as TGTGCCAGCAGGGGTAAGGGAGGGATGGAGCCCCAGCATTTT. It is translated as CASRGKGGMEPQHF. Supplemented by reference TRBV2 and TRBJ1-5, the full variable domain reads EPEVTQTPSHQVTQMGQEVILRCVPISNHLYFYWYRQILGQKVEFLVSFYNNEISEKSEIFDDQFSVERPDGSNFTLKIRSTKLEDSAMYFCASRGKGGMEPQHFGDGTRLSIL.

The genes are TRBV5-4 and TRBJ1-1; D not certain. This CDR3 contains 12 residues. Germline CDR1 reads SGHNT; CDR2 reads YYREEE (reference sequence). The V end was cut by 5 bases, the J end by 3 bases, with 8 bases between. The CDR3 nucleotides read TGTGCCAGCAGTTCGGAGTACACTGAAGCTTTCTTT. Translated, it gives CASSSEYTEAFF.

Concerning this clone itself: The sample holds other DNA sequences that translate to the same CDR3. The chain combines TRBV4-1 with TRBJ2-3; D is perhaps TRBD1 (6 bases). This CDR3 is 14 amino acids long. V dropped 1 base and J dropped 4 bases, with 9 bases sitting between them. Per germline, CDR1 MGHRA and CDR2 YSYEKL. The CDR3 loop reads CASSQVEGADTQYF. CDR3 DNA: TGCGCCAGCAGCCAAGTTGAGGGGGCAGATACGCAGTATTTT.